A selection of T cell receptor beta chains follows, all from one sample in a study of shared clonotypes between healthy human individuals. Assay used: immunoSEQ multiplex PCR; TCRdb lists only in-frame clones, some missing. The data hold around 580,000 clones, with more than 95% observed a single time. Sequencing input: naive CD8+ T cells sorted from blood. The receptors were gathered from a man aged 25-40 years in good health. Both conserved end residues are part of each CDR3. A D gene is named only where the DNA matches it firmly. Size is stated for part of the rows, as once, few or many counts, or as a class when the clone is expanded.

d_call j_call clone_size v_call cdr3_nt cdr3_aa
NA TRBJ2-2 NA TRBV5-1 TGCGCCAGCAGTGGGGCTCACACCGGGGAGCTGTTTTTT CASSGAHTGELFF
NA TRBJ2-1 NA TRBV29-1 TGCAGCGTTGTAGATGGCTCAGGAAATGAGCAGTTCTTC CSVVDGSGNEQFF
NA TRBJ2-7 NA TRBV14 TGTGCCAGCAGCCCCTGGACCAATACCTACGAGCAGTACTTC CASSPWTNTYEQYF
NA TRBJ2-7 NA TRBV4-1 TGCGCCAGCAGCCTGAGCGGTCCCTACTACGAGCAGTACTTC CASSLSGPYYEQYF
NA TRBJ2-7 once TRBV11-3 TGTGCCAGCAGCTTAGGGACAGGACTAGACGAGCAGTACTTC CASSLGTGLDEQYF
NA TRBJ2-1 once TRBV7-8 TGTGCCAGCAGCTTAGACTTAGGACTTGACAATGAGCAGTTCTTC CASSLDLGLDNEQFF
NA TRBJ1-1 NA TRBV2 TGTGCCAGCCCCCGGGAGGGCACTGAAGCTTTCTTT CASPREGTEAFF
TRBD2 TRBJ2-3 NA TRBV29-1 TGCAGCGTTGATGGACTAGCGGGAGGGCCCTACTTTAACACAGATACGCAGTATTTT CSVDGLAGGPYFNTDTQYF
TRBD1 TRBJ2-5 NA TRBV10-1 TGCGCCAGCAGTGCACTTGGACAGGCGGAGACCCAGTACTTC CASSALGQAETQYF
NA TRBJ1-1 NA TRBV10-3 TGTGCCATCAGTGAGAAGAGCGGGACTGAAGCTTTCTTT CAISEKSGTEAFF
NA TRBJ2-7 few TRBV30 TGTGCCTGGAGTGTTAGCAACTCCTACGAGCAGTACTTC CAWSVSNSYEQYF
NA TRBJ2-1 NA TRBV29-1 TGCAGCGTTAGACTAGTCCTCTCCTACAATGAGCAGTTCTTC CSVRLVLSYNEQFF
NA TRBJ2-1 NA TRBV7-2 TGTGCCAGCAGCTTAGCGAGCACTGCCAACAATGAGCAGTTCTTC CASSLASTANNEQFF
NA TRBJ2-1 NA TRBV2 TGTGCCAGCGTTACCGGGATGGGTGAGTTCTTC CASVTGMGEFF
NA TRBJ1-5 NA TRBV27 TGTGCCAGCAGTTTCTATAATCAGCCCCAGCATTTT CASSFYNQPQHF
TRBD1 TRBJ1-1 NA TRBV14 TGTGCCAGCAGCCAAGATTCGACAGGGAGGAGAACTGAAGCTTTCTTT CASSQDSTGRRTEAFF
TRBD2 TRBJ2-7 NA TRBV10-2 TGCGCCAGCAGTGACGGCGGGAGCTCCTACGAGCAGTACTTC CASSDGGSSYEQYF
NA TRBJ2-7 NA TRBV6-6 TGTGCCAGCAGTTACTCGGACTACGAGCAGTACTTC CASSYSDYEQYF
NA TRBJ1-5 NA TRBV18 TGTGCCAGCTCACCGGAATACGGCAATCAGCCCCAGCATTTT CASSPEYGNQPQHF
TRBD1 TRBJ2-7 NA TRBV11-2 TGTGCCAGCAGCTTAGTTGGACAGGGGACCTACGAGCAGTACTTC CASSLVGQGTYEQYF
TRBD1 TRBJ2-2 NA TRBV7-6 TGTGCCAGCAGCTTCGGAGGGACAGGGGGCGCCGGGGAGCTGTTTTTT CASSFGGTGGAGELFF
TRBD2 TRBJ2-7 NA TRBV5-4 TGTGCCAGCAGCTTGGCGGTCGGGACTAGGGACTACGAGCAGTACTTC CASSLAVGTRDYEQYF
NA TRBJ2-1 NA TRBV5-4 TGTGCCAGCAGCTTGGACCGAGCCCCCCTCTTC CASSLDRAPLF
TRBD1 TRBJ1-1 NA TRBV13 TGTGCCAGCAGAGTTCTTGCAGGGGGCGGTACTGAAGCTTTCTTT CASRVLAGGGTEAFF
NA TRBJ2-1 NA TRBV5-4 TGTGCCAGCAGCTTTATGGCTGAACCAAACAATGAGCAGTTCTTC CASSFMAEPNNEQFF
TRBD1 TRBJ2-7 NA TRBV7-9 TGTGCCAGCAGCCCGGACAGGGGAATGTCCTACGAGCAGTACTTC CASSPDRGMSYEQYF
NA TRBJ1-4 NA TRBV6-1 TGTGCCAGCAGTGACCGGGGACATTCAACTAATGAAAAACTGTTTTTT CASSDRGHSTNEKLFF
NA TRBJ2-7 NA TRBV30 TGTGCCTGGGGGCTTACCGGCTCCTACGAGCAGTACTTC CAWGLTGSYEQYF
TRBD2 TRBJ2-1 NA TRBV5-4 TGTGCCAGCGGAACTAGCGGGGACGAGCAGTTCTTC CASGTSGDEQFF
TRBD2 TRBJ2-7 once TRBV28 TGTGCCAGCAGTCAAATAGCGGGAAACGGGTACTACGAGCAGTACTTC CASSQIAGNGYYEQYF
TRBD2 TRBJ2-1 NA TRBV27 TGTGCCAGCAGTCCAAGGACTAGCGCGTACAATGAGCAGTTCTTC CASSPRTSAYNEQFF
TRBD1 TRBJ1-4 NA TRBV7-9 TGTGCCAGCAGCTTAGTGGGACAGGGGGATGAAAAACTGTTTTTT CASSLVGQGDEKLFF
TRBD2 TRBJ2-1 NA TRBV27 TGTGCCAGCAGTTTGGGACTAGCGGAGCTTACTCGGTACAATGAGCAGTTCTTC CASSLGLAELTRYNEQFF
NA TRBJ2-7 NA TRBV5-8 TGTGCCAGCAGTTTGGCACCCCTCTACGAGCAGTACTTC CASSLAPLYEQYF
NA TRBJ1-5 NA TRBV7-3 TGTGCCAGCAGCCGGGACGGGAATCAGCCCCAGCATTTT CASSRDGNQPQHF
TRBD1 TRBJ1-1 NA TRBV7-2 TGTGCCAGCAGCTTAGATTCGGGGATTTACAGGGGAGGGGGCACTGAAGCTTTCTTT CASSLDSGIYRGGGTEAFF
NA TRBJ2-4 NA TRBV2 TGTGCCAGCAGTGGGGTAGGGGCTCCTCAAAACATTCAGTACTTC CASSGVGAPQNIQYF
NA TRBJ2-6 NA TRBV2 TGTGCCAGCAGTGATTCGGGGACACTAGGGGCCAACGTCCTGACTTTC CASSDSGTLGANVLTF
TRBD1 TRBJ2-7 NA TRBV27 TGTGCCAGCGGGGACAGGGGGCCCTACGAGCAGTACTTC CASGDRGPYEQYF
NA TRBJ1-1 NA TRBV5-6 TGTGCCAGCAGCTTGCGCGAGTCCCCGGAAGCTTTCTTT CASSLRESPEAFF
TRBD2 TRBJ2-7 NA TRBV6-1 TGTGCCAGCACGCCGACTGGCGGGAGCTACGAGCAGTACTTC CASTPTGGSYEQYF
TRBD2 TRBJ2-1 NA TRBV7-2 TGTGCCAGCAGCTCCGCCCGGAGGAGCGGGAAGGATGAGCAGTTCTTC CASSSARRSGKDEQFF
NA TRBJ2-5 once TRBV15 TGTGCCACCAGCAGAGATCCGCCTGCGGGGAGCCCCGTATCAACGACCCAGTACTTC CATSRDPPAGSPVSTTQYF
NA TRBJ2-3 NA TRBV29-1 TGCAGCGCACTAATCCCTCGCACAGATACGCAGTATTTT CSALIPRTDTQYF
NA TRBJ2-1 NA TRBV9 TGTGCCAGCAGCGTAGAGTCTAGCGATCGAGGTGAGCAGTTCTTC CASSVESSDRGEQFF
NA TRBJ2-5 NA TRBV7-9 TGTGCCAGCTCGACTGGTGGGAGGTCACAAGAGACCCAGTACTTC CASSTGGRSQETQYF
NA TRBJ2-7 once TRBV10-1 TGCGCCAGCAGTGAGTCGAGCGGCTACGAGCAGTACTTC CASSESSGYEQYF
NA TRBJ2-5 NA TRBV6-1 TGTGCCAGCAGTGAAGTGGGCAGCCAAGAGACCCAGTACTTC CASSEVGSQETQYF
NA TRBJ2-7 NA TRBV11-3 TGTGCCAGCAGCTTTGGACCCCTGGGCTACGAGCAGTACTTC CASSFGPLGYEQYF
TRBD1 TRBJ2-1 NA TRBV27 TGTGCCAGCAGTCTCCGGGACAGGCCGGTAAATGAGCAGTTCTTC CASSLRDRPVNEQFF
NA TRBJ2-3 NA TRBV7-8 TGTGCCAGCAGCTATTTCGGGGAAAGCACAGATACGCAGTATTTT CASSYFGESTDTQYF
NA TRBJ2-3 NA TRBV4-1 TGCGCCAGCAGCCAAGATCGAGGGCAAGATACGCAGTATTTT CASSQDRGQDTQYF
NA TRBJ2-6 once TRBV2 TGTGCCAGCAGTGAAGGGGACCCTAGGAGCTCTGGGGCCAACGTCCTGACTTTC CASSEGDPRSSGANVLTF
NA TRBJ1-2 NA TRBV29-1 TGCAGCGTTGAAGAACCCGAAAGGGGCAGCTATGGCTACACCTTC CSVEEPERGSYGYTF
TRBD1 TRBJ2-7 NA TRBV4-1 TGCGCCAGCAGCCAGAGCCTGGGGGACAGGGACTACGAGCAGTACTTC CASSQSLGDRDYEQYF
NA TRBJ2-1 NA TRBV28 TGTGCCACCAACCTACAGGGACACTACAATGAGCAGTTCTTC CATNLQGHYNEQFF